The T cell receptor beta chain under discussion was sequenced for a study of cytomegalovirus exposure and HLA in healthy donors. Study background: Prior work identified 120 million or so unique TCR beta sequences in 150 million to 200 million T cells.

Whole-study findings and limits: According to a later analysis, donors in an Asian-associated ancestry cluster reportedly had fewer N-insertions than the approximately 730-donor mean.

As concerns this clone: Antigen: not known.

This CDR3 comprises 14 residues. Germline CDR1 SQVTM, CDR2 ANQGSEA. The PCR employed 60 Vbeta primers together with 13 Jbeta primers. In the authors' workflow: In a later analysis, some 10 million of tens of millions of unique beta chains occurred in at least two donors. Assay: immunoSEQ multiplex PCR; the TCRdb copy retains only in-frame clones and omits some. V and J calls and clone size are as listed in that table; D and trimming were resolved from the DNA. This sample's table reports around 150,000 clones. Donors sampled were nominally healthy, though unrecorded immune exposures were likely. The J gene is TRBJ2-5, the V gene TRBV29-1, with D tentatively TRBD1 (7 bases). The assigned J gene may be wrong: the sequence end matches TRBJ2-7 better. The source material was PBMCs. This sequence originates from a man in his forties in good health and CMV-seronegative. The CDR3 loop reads CSVRTGWGAYEQYF. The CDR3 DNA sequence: TGCAGCGTTCGGACAGGTTGGGGGGCCTACGAGCAGTACTTC.